These 4 T cell receptor beta chains share one sample of origin, sequenced in a study of cytomegalovirus exposure and HLA in healthy donors. PCR employed 60 Vbeta and 13 Jbeta primers. Assay: immunoSEQ multiplex PCR; the TCRdb copy retains only in-frame clones and omits some. Among some 180,000 clones listed, 70% to 90% were seen once. What was sequenced was PBMCs. The receptors derive from a man aged 30-40 years in good health and CMV-seropositive.

The chain recombines TRBV19 with TRBJ2-1; 8 positions agree with TRBD2. The V gene's germline CDR1 is LNHDA and CDR2 SQIVND (reference sequence). V gave up 0 bases and J gave up 13 bases; unmatched junction bases: 11. The CDR3 sequence is 15 residues long. CDR3 sequence (DNA): TGTGCCAGTAGTATAGAAAGGAGGGGCGGGAGGCCCCAGTTCTTC. Translation: CASSIERRGGRPQFF.

The chain couples TRBV5-8 to TRBJ2-2; possible D gene TRBD2, 6 bases. Germline-derived CDR1 and CDR2 are SGHTS and YDEGEE. Trimming left V 3 bases short and J 1 base short, with 10 bases between. The CDR3 is 15 amino acids. CDR3 in amino acids: CASSWSSENTGELFF. The CDR3 bases are TGTGCCAGCAGCTGGTCTAGCGAGAACACCGGGGAGCTGTTTTTT.

A single count supports this clone. The chain carries TRBV12-5 and TRBJ1-5; D perhaps matches TRBD1 (5 bases). The length of the CDR3 is 17 residues. CDR1 is LGHNT and CDR2 is FRNRAP in the germline V gene. The V end lost 7 bases, the J end lost 1 base, and 20 bases lay between the germline ends. CDR3 DNA sequence: TGTGCTAGTGATCTTTCTATACGGGGGGTGAGCAATCAGCCCCAGCATTTT. Protein: CASDLSIRGVSNQPQHF.

As DNA, the CDR3 is TGTGCCAGTAGTATAAGCGTGAACACTGAAGCTTTCTTT. Protein sequence: CASSISVNTEAFF. The rearrangement joins TRBV19 to TRBJ1-1; D not resolved. Deletions cut 2 bases from V and 0 bases from J, with 4 bases between. This CDR3 is 13 amino acids long. CDR1 is LNHDA and CDR2 is SQIVND in the germline V gene (reference sequence).